The rows below give T cell receptor beta chains drawn from one sample of a study of identical twins. TCRdb processed the 5' RACE reads anew with MiXCR; each CDR3 protein has one entry. The table includes some 560,000 distinct CDR3 sequences, more than 9% detected once. The sample was also reused in another study, on yellow fever vaccine responses in identical twins.

Specimen: PBMCs. These receptors came from a woman aged 18-30 years in good health. Each CDR3 is given with its conserved first and last residue. D genes are given only for firm matches. Clone size, where shown, is once, few, many, or a class for clones that have expanded.

-,few,TRBV4-3,TRBJ2-1,CASSQDQLLGYNEQFF,TGCGCCAGCAGCCAAGATCAGTTGCTGGGCTACAATGAGCAGTTCTTC
-,many,TRBV3-1,TRBJ1-5,CASSQEGWINQPQHF,TGTGCCAGCAGCCAAGAAGGCTGGATCAATCAGCCCCAGCATTTT
-,-,TRBV10-3,TRBJ2-5,CAIRGSQETQYF,TGTGCCATCAGGGGCAGCCAAGAGACCCAGTACTTC
-,few,TRBV6-1,TRBJ2-7,CASKTAKRTSYEQYF,TGTGCCAGCAAAACGGCCAAGCGGACCTCCTACGAGCAGTACTTC
-,many,TRBV12-3/TRBV12-4,TRBJ2-3,CASGPDNRGTDTQYF,TGTGCCAGCGGCCCTGATAACAGGGGCACAGATACGCAGTATTTT
TRBD1,few,TRBV10-3,TRBJ2-4,CATGGTGGKNIQYF,TGTGCCACCGGGGGAACAGGGGGCAAAAACATTCAGTACTTC
-,many,TRBV6-5,TRBJ2-7,CASSYVGSYEQYF,TGTGCCAGCAGTTACGTGGGGTCCTACGAGCAGTACTTC
-,few,TRBV4-3,TRBJ1-2,CASSLRQVGNYGYTF,TGCGCCAGCAGCCTAAGACAGGTCGGGAACTATGGCTACACCTTC
TRBD2,few,TRBV10-3,TRBJ2-3,CAILKTSGGADTQYF,TGTGCCATCCTGAAGACTAGCGGGGGGGCAGATACGCAGTATTTT
-,-,TRBV2,TRBJ1-5,CASNDKITQPQHF,TGTGCCAGCAACGACAAAATCACTCAGCCCCAGCATTTT
TRBD2,few,TRBV6-5,TRBJ2-1,CASSYSAGRGGKVNEQFF,TGTGCCAGCAGTTACTCCGCGGGGCGGGGGGGTAAGGTCAATGAGCAGTTCTTC
TRBD2,few,TRBV12-3/TRBV12-4,TRBJ2-2,CASSIGLAGATGELFF,TGTGCCAGCAGTATTGGACTAGCGGGAGCCACCGGGGAGCTGTTTTTT
TRBD1,many,TRBV4-3,TRBJ1-1,CASSQFLQGIAEAFF,TGCGCCAGCAGCCAGTTCTTACAGGGGATCGCTGAAGCTTTCTTT
TRBD1,-,TRBV10-3,TRBJ2-1,CAISESGPGQGDEQFF,TGTGCCATCAGTGAGTCGGGCCCGGGACAGGGGGATGAGCAGTTCTTC
-,few,TRBV28,TRBJ2-5,CASSPLDVETQYF,TGTGCCAGCAGTCCCCTGGACGTAGAGACCCAGTACTTC
TRBD1,many,TRBV5-1,TRBJ2-7,CASSYSGTGFFEQYF,TGCGCCAGCAGTTACTCCGGGACAGGGTTCTTCGAGCAGTACTTC
TRBD1,-,TRBV7-8,TRBJ2-2,CASSTTGAGTGELFF,TGTGCCAGCAGCACAACAGGGGCTGGCACCGGGGAGCTGTTTTTT
-,many,TRBV14,TRBJ1-1,CASSHSDSSENTEAFF,TGTGCCAGCAGCCACTCGGACAGTTCGGAGAACACTGAAGCTTTCTTT
TRBD2,few,TRBV27,TRBJ2-1,CASSAPGLADNEQFF,TGTGCCAGCAGTGCGCCGGGACTAGCGGACAATGAGCAGTTCTTC
TRBD1,few,TRBV20-1,TRBJ2-7,CSASGGFYEQYF,TGCAGTGCCTCAGGGGGCTTCTACGAGCAGTACTTC
TRBD2,few,TRBV20-1,TRBJ2-3,CSASLSGGTDTQYF,TGCAGTGCTAGTCTTAGCGGGGGCACAGATACGCAGTATTTT
TRBD2,-,TRBV4-1,TRBJ2-7,CASSHPAAGAAYEQYF,TGCGCCAGCAGCCACCCTGCGGCGGGAGCTGCCTACGAGCAGTACTTC
-,-,TRBV2,TRBJ2-5,CASSEDLETQYF,TGTGCCAGCAGTGAAGATCTGGAGACCCAGTACTTC
-,few,TRBV28,TRBJ2-6,CASTVSLRDAEANVLTF,TGTGCCAGCACCGTCTCCCTCCGGGACGCGGAGGCCAACGTCCTGACTTTC
-,many,TRBV20-1,TRBJ2-5,CSASLGLALETQYF,TGCAGTGCTAGTTTGGGGCTAGCCCTAGAGACCCAGTACTTC
-,-,TRBV5-6,TRBJ2-7,CASSGGGPYEQYF,TGTGCCAGCAGCGGGGGGGGGCCCTACGAGCAGTACTTC
TRBD2,few,TRBV10-1,TRBJ2-7,CASRSGTWGGNYEQYF,TGCGCCAGCAGGTCCGGTACATGGGGGGGGAACTACGAGCAGTACTTC
-,many,TRBV5-6,TRBJ1-3,CASSSGGLSSGNTIYF,TGTGCCAGCAGCTCTGGCGGGCTCAGCTCTGGAAACACCATATATTTT
-,few,TRBV3-1,TRBJ2-7,CASSQVVGGTSYEQYF,TGTGCCAGCAGCCAAGTTGTGGGAGGCACCTCCTACGAGCAGTACTTC
-,few,TRBV11-2,TRBJ2-7,CASRSVGGRFSYEQYF,TGTGCCAGCAGGTCGGTCGGAGGAAGGTTCTCCTACGAGCAGTACTTC
-,few,TRBV7-3,TRBJ2-3,CASSFRLESTDTQYF,TGTGCCAGCAGCTTTAGGCTGGAGAGCACAGATACGCAGTATTTT
TRBD1,few,TRBV5-1,TRBJ1-2,CASSPGQPLYGYTF,TGCGCCAGCAGCCCGGGACAGCCTCTCTATGGCTACACCTTC
TRBD2,-,TRBV6-4,TRBJ2-1,CASSDSSGGAHEQFF,TGTGCCAGCAGTGACTCTAGCGGGGGGGCCCATGAGCAGTTCTTC
TRBD1,-,TRBV6-5,TRBJ2-7,CASSYSMDPGQRIYEQYF,TGTGCCAGCAGTTACTCGATGGACCCGGGACAGAGGATTTACGAGCAGTACTTC
-,-,TRBV6-1,TRBJ2-7,CASSLFWDGNDYEQYF,TGTGCCAGCAGTCTTTTTTGGGACGGGAATGACTACGAGCAGTACTTC
-,-,TRBV20-1,TRBJ1-5,CSAPAGVDQPQHF,TGCAGTGCTCCTGCAGGGGTTGATCAGCCCCAGCATTTT
-,-,TRBV12-3/TRBV12-4,TRBJ2-7,CASSLRRDSSYEQYF,TGTGCCAGCAGTTTAAGGCGGGATAGCTCCTACGAGCAGTACTTC
-,few,TRBV6-5,TRBJ2-1,CASSYSPSSYNEQFF,TGTGCCAGCAGTTATAGTCCGAGCTCCTACAATGAGCAGTTCTTC
TRBD1,-,TRBV5-1,TRBJ1-2,CASSPDRGYGYTF,TGCGCCAGCAGCCCGGACAGGGGATATGGCTACACCTTC
-,-,TRBV5-1,TRBJ2-1,CASSLGTLYEQFF,TGCGCCAGCAGCTTGGGCACTCTCTATGAGCAGTTCTTC
-,few,TRBV20-1,TRBJ2-1,CSARDLSVGLARGGEQFF,TGCAGTGCTAGAGATTTGTCTGTGGGGCTAGCGAGAGGGGGAGAGCAGTTCTTC
TRBD2,-,TRBV2,TRBJ2-3,CASSEQTSGVGTDTQYF,TGTGCCAGCAGTGAGCAGACTAGCGGGGTAGGGACAGATACGCAGTATTTT
TRBD1,few,TRBV28,TRBJ2-1,CASSLLQGSNEQFF,TGTGCCAGCAGTTTATTACAGGGGTCCAATGAGCAGTTCTTC
TRBD2,-,TRBV12-3/TRBV12-4,TRBJ2-3,CASSFLTGGLDTQYF,TGTGCCAGCAGTTTTTTGACGGGAGGTCTAGATACGCAGTATTTT
TRBD2,-,TRBV7-9,TRBJ2-3,CASINAGAVDTQYF,TGTGCCAGCATTAATGCGGGAGCGGTTGATACGCAGTATTTT
TRBD1,-,TRBV29-1,TRBJ2-6,CSAVQGWANVLTF,TGCAGCGCTGTACAGGGGTGGGCCAACGTCCTGACTTTC
-,many,TRBV29-1,TRBJ2-3,CSVAESDTQYF,TGCAGCGTTGCGGAGTCGGATACGCAGTATTTT
-,few,TRBV28,TRBJ2-3,CASSFIDSKGTDTQYF,TGTGCCAGCAGTTTCATAGACTCCAAGGGCACAGATACGCAGTATTTT
TRBD2,many,TRBV4-3,TRBJ2-5,CASSQQLSGRETQYF,TGCGCCAGCAGCCAACAACTTAGCGGGCGGGAGACCCAGTACTTC
-,-,TRBV9,TRBJ2-1,CASSDLYTNEQFF,TGTGCCAGCAGCGATCTCTATACAAATGAGCAGTTCTTC
-,few,TRBV10-3,TRBJ2-5,CAISESSSIQTQYF,TGTGCCATCAGTGAGTCGTCGTCTATCCAGACCCAGTACTTC
-,many,TRBV29-1,TRBJ2-5,CSVDGPGTRETQYF,TGCAGCGTTGATGGTCCAGGAACGAGAGAGACCCAGTACTTC
-,-,TRBV4-3,TRBJ2-1,CASSQVGDYNEQFF,TGCGCCAGCAGCCAAGTCGGGGACTACAATGAGCAGTTCTTC